The 16 T cell receptor beta chains given below trace back to one sample, sequenced in a study of blood T cell repertoires in COVID-19. Sequenced by immunoSEQ multiplex PCR; TCRdb stores in-frame clones only, minus some. The table has some 180,000 clones, roughly 89% seen once. The sequencing input was peripheral blood. The receptors here all came from a man in his forties or fifties with acute or convalescent COVID-19.

J is TRBJ1-1 and V is TRBV5-1; possible D gene TRBD1, 6 bases. Between the trimmed V and J ends, which lost 6 bases and 5 bases, there was a span of 20 bases. Germline V gives CDR1 SGHRS, CDR2 YFSETQ. This CDR3 has 15 residues. The CDR3 sequence is CASTPWSGARTEAFF. CDR3 sequence (DNA): TGCGCCAGCACCCCGTGGTCAGGGGCGCGAACTGAAGCTTTCTTT. The entire variable domain, with the rest obtained from reference TRBV5-1 and TRBJ1-1, is as follows: KAGVTQTPRYLIKTRGQQVTLSCSPISGHRSVSWYQQTPGQGLQFLFEYFSETQRNKGNFPGRFSGRQFSNSRSEMNVSTLELGDSALYLCASTPWSGARTEAFFGQGTRLTVV.

This clone was counted a few times. The chain has TRBV10-3 and TRBJ1-5; possibly TRBD1 for D (5 bases). Germline CDR1 is ENHRY and CDR2 is SYGVKD. The CDR3 length is 13 residues. The V and J ends lost 2 bases and 6 bases respectively, with 8 bases between them. This CDR3 is CAISETGLQPQHF. CDR3 DNA: TGTGCCATCAGTGAGACAGGTCTTCAGCCCCAGCATTTT.

The chain joins TRBV7-2 to TRBJ1-1, with TRBD1 as a possible D gene (6 bases). The ends were cut back, 8 bases at V and 5 bases at J, with 21 bases in the middle. CDR1 is SGHTA, CDR2 FQGNSA, per germline. The length of the CDR3 is 15 residues. CDR3 sequence (DNA): TGTGCCAGCCGGGGGGGGGCGCTCCGCCGGACTGAAGCTTTCTTT. It is translated as CASRGGALRRTEAFF.

The V call is TRBV30, the J call TRBJ1-1; TRBD1 agrees at 8 bases. The junction had 6 bases not matched to a gene; V was cut back by 5 bases and J by 1 base. The CDR3 covers 14 residues. Germline V lookup: CDR1 GTSNPN, CDR2 SVGIG (reference sequence). CDR3 bases: TGTGCCTGGTCTCCGGGACAGGCGAACACTGAAGCTTTCTTT. It specifies CAWSPGQANTEAFF.

V is TRBV7-2 and J is TRBJ2-7; the D is unclear. Trimming stripped 1 base from V and 2 bases from J, with 12 bases between. This CDR3 contains 15 residues. The germline gives CDR1 SGHTA, CDR2 FQGNSA. CDR3 DNA: TGTGCCAGCAGCTTAGTGTCACTCACTACCTACGAGCAGTACTTC. It translates to CASSLVSLTTYEQYF.

The V call is TRBV14, the J call TRBJ2-5; D gene ambiguous. The germline gives CDR1 SGHDN, CDR2 FVKESK. CDR3 length equals 14 residues. V gave up 1 base and J gave up 5 bases, with 11 bases separating them. This chain's CDR3 is CASSQARGRETQYF. CDR3 nucleotides: TGTGCCAGCAGCCAAGCACGCGGCCGGGAGACCCAGTACTTC.

The chain employs TRBV5-1 and TRBJ1-1; a weak D match, TRBD1 (5 bases). This CDR3 is built from 14 residues. Per the germline V gene, CDR1 is SGHRS and CDR2 is YFSETQ. Trimming removed 7 bases from V and 0 bases from J, with 13 bases in between. This CDR3 is CASAPGEMNTEAFF. CDR3 nucleotides: TGCGCCAGCGCCCCGGGGGAGATGAACACTGAAGCTTTCTTT.

This chain links TRBV28 with TRBJ2-1; 7 bases line up with TRBD2. The germline gives CDR1 MDHEN, CDR2 SYDVKM. CDR3 length: 16 amino acids. The V gene end was trimmed by 2 bases and the J gene end by 3 bases; junction bases not matched to a gene: 7. CDR3 DNA: TGTGCCAGCAGTTTACAGCGGGGAGCTAACTACAATGAGCAGTTCTTC. As protein: CASSLQRGANYNEQFF.

This sequence joins TRBV7-2 and TRBJ1-3; TRBD1 might be the D (6 bases). The CDR3 consists of 15 residues. Trimming took 6 bases from V and 4 from J, leaving 16 bases between them. Germline assignment: CDR1 SGHTA and CDR2 FQGNSA. CDR3 region: CASSRQTGTGNTIYF. The CDR3 DNA is TGTGCCAGCAGTCGTCAAACAGGGACCGGAAACACCATATATTTT.

The chain couples TRBV6-5 to TRBJ1-1, with a possible D match to TRBD1 (5 bases). This CDR3 contains 13 residues. V lost 7 bases and J 1 base, leaving 10 bases between the germline ends. Germline V gene data show CDR1 as MNHEY and CDR2 as SVGAGI. The CDR3 reads CASKRTGNTEAFF. In DNA form, the CDR3 reads TGTGCCAGCAAGAGAACAGGGAACACTGAAGCTTTCTTT.

The V gene is TRBV15, the J gene TRBJ1-1; possibly TRBD1 for D (5 bases). V lost 0 bases, J lost 7 bases, and 9 bases lay in between. The CDR3 has 13 residues. Germline V gene lookup returns CDR1 LNHNV and CDR2 YYDKDF (reference sequence). Here the CDR3 DNA reads TGTGCCACCAGCAGAGAGGGCAGGGATGAAGCTTTCTTT. Amino acid sequence: CATSREGRDEAFF.

This chain joins TRBV9 and TRBJ2-2, with a tentative D call TRBD2 (5 bases). V was shortened by 0 bases and J by 5 bases, with 14 bases between the two germline ends. Germline-derived CDR1 and CDR2 are SGDLS and YYNGEE. This CDR3 has 16 residues. DNA of the CDR3: TGTGCCAGCAGCGTAGACAGTTCGGGGTGGACCGGGGAGCTGTTTTTT. Translated, it gives CASSVDSSGWTGELFF.

J is TRBJ1-2 and V is TRBV5-1; weak D call: TRBD1 (5 bases). V lost 1 base and J lost 6, with 10 bases in between. CDR3 size: 13 residues. Germline CDR1 and CDR2: SGHRS and YFSETQ. CDR3 coding DNA: TGCGCCAGCAGCTTGCAGCAGGGTAATGGCTACACCTTC. Its translation is CASSLQQGNGYTF. The full variable domain, with the rest looked up from reference TRBV5-1 and TRBJ1-2, is KAGVTQTPRYLIKTRGQQVTLSCSPISGHRSVSWYQQTPGQGLQFLFEYFSETQRNKGNFPGRFSGRQFSNSRSEMNVSTLELGDSALYLCASSLQQGNGYTFGSGTRLTVV.

This sequence joins TRBV10-2 and TRBJ2-1; 11 bases fit TRBD2. With V trimmed by 3 bases and J by 4 bases, 5 bases remained unmatched. This CDR3 contains 16 residues. The germline CDR1 and CDR2 sequences are WSHSY and SAAADI. CDR3 DNA: TGCGCCAGCAGTGACCAGACTAGCGGGGTATACAATGAGCAGTTCTTC. Translation gives CASSDQTSGVYNEQFF.

The chain couples TRBV3-1 (or the pseudogene TRBV3-2) to TRBJ1-1; 11 nucleotides agree with TRBD1. J gave up 5 bases and V 6 bases, and 2 bases lay outside the gene matches. The CDR3 covers 13 residues. Germline V gives CDR1 LGHDT, CDR2 YNNKEL (reference sequence). The CDR3: CASRGQGGTEAFF. CDR3 sequence (DNA): TGTGCCAGCAGGGGACAGGGGGGTACTGAAGCTTTCTTT.

This sequence joins TRBV3-1 (or the pseudogene TRBV3-2) and TRBJ2-2; a weak D match, TRBD2 (6 bases). From germline, CDR1 is LGHDT and CDR2 YNNKEL (reference sequence). V was cut by 3 bases and J by 5 bases, with 19 bases left in between. The CDR3 consists of 17 residues. CDR3 in DNA: TGTGCCAGCAGCCATGTCGGGGCGGGGCTTTTAACCGGGGAGCTGTTTTTT. Encoded protein: CASSHVGAGLLTGELFF.